These T cell receptor beta chains were read from a single sample in a study of identifying expanded T cells in peripheral blood. Here immunoSEQ multiplex PCR was the method, and the copy in TCRdb shows in-frame clones only, minus some. The sample contains approximately 120,000 clones, 84% of which appear only once. Sequenced material: blood. The receptors come from a person aged 18 to 75 in good health. Both conserved end residues are trimmed from each CDR3. The order of the fields is J gene, V gene, CDR3 length, clone size, CDR3 protein. A clone size is listed for some rows: how often the clone was seen (once, few, many), or a class if it is expanded.

TRBJ1-5 TRBV19 18 . ASSIDLLGTGVYSNQPQH
TRBJ2-6 TRBV9 17 . ASSVGTLGFREGANVLT
TRBJ1-1 TRBV6-6 9 . ASSSRFEAF
TRBJ2-5 TRBV11-2 14 . ASSLDRGTYQETQY
TRBJ1-2 TRBV18 16 . ASSPGGFITRLVYGYT
TRBJ2-3 TRBV10-3 15 . AISVGRSGGGTDTQY
TRBJ2-7 TRBV6-6 11 . ASSQGASYEQY
TRBJ1-6 TRBV6-4 16 . ASSDLFGRFPDNSPLH
TRBJ1-4 TRBV7-2 13 . ASSYRQGLFEKLF
TRBJ2-4 TRBV19 10 . ASYATGDIQY
TRBJ2-1 TRBV9 13 . ASSFTGAPYNEQF
TRBJ2-1 TRBV7-2 15 . ASYERSDSISYNEQF
TRBJ2-5 TRBV7-2 13 . ASSFRLAGQETQY
TRBJ2-3 TRBV5-4 11 . ASSTPQADTQY
TRBJ2-5 TRBV7-2 11 many ASSPVRSGGQY
TRBJ1-1 TRBV7-6 11 . ASSRDGYTEAF
TRBJ2-3 TRBV6-5 11 . ASSLQGSDTQY
TRBJ1-4 TRBV2 8 once ASSAEKLF
TRBJ1-4 TRBV2 12 . ASRILENNEKLF
TRBJ1-1 TRBV19 11 . ASTQQGNTEAF
TRBJ2-7 TRBV11-2 11 . ASSSDISYEQY
TRBJ1-6 TRBV19 13 . ASSKDRAGNSPLH
TRBJ1-4 TRBV11-2 14 . ASSLDRGATNEKLF
TRBJ2-7 TRBV9 13 . ASSYRDRGRHEQY
TRBJ1-5 TRBV27 13 . ASSLHQGSNQPQH
TRBJ1-4 TRBV7-9 13 few ASSPRTATNEKLF
TRBJ2-1 TRBV5-6 13 . ASSLDRGGYNEQF
TRBJ2-7 TRBV11-3 17 . ASSLDPRRGGLEPYEQY
TRBJ1-1 TRBV19 13 few ASRGGEGMNTEAF
TRBJ1-2 TRBV19 12 . ASSPGQRLYGYT
TRBJ1-1 TRBV11-1 11 . ASSANRNTEAF
TRBJ2-4 TRBV11-3 17 . ASSSQGAVAGGTKNIQY
TRBJ1-4 TRBV4-3 13 . ASSRTGPTNEKLF
TRBJ1-1 TRBV11-2 12 . ASSLGVWITEAF
TRBJ2-1 TRBV6-1 13 . ATIRGSSGYNEQF
TRBJ1-1 TRBV29-1 11 . SVAGGVGTEAF
TRBJ2-1 TRBV29-1 11 . SVVAGNYNEQF
TRBJ2-2 TRBV2 13 . ASSPSRASTGELF
TRBJ1-2 TRBV30 11 once AWSNQGSYGYT
TRBJ2-7 TRBV9 12 . ASSAGTGFDEQY
TRBJ1-2 TRBV4-3 14 . ASSQGTFVDSYGYT